The TCR beta chain described here comes from a study of blood T cell repertoires in COVID-19. Profiled with immunoSEQ multiplex PCR; TCRdb holds only in-frame clones, not every one. Among fewer than 350,000 clones, roughly nine tenths were seen once, and the ten largest hold over 9.5%. CDR1 SGHVS and CDR2 FQNEAQ come from the germline V gene. This CDR3 is 15 amino acids long. The ends were cut back, 5 bases at V and 5 bases at J, with 18 bases in the middle. The chain is built from TRBV7-8 and TRBJ1-1, with D possibly TRBD1 on 5 matching bases. Sequenced material: peripheral blood. The TCR was taken from a woman aged 25 to 39 with COVID-19, enrolled during active disease. The CDR3 DNA reads as TGTGCCAGCAGCCCGTTGGACACTCTAGGGACTGAAGCTTTCTTT. It is translated as CASSPLDTLGTEAFF. The full variable domain, rest sourced from reference TRBV7-8 and TRBJ1-1, is GAGVSQSPRYKVAKRGQDVALRCDPISGHVSLFWYQQALGQGPEFLTYFQNEAQLDKSGLPSDRFFAERPEGSVSTLKIQRTQQEDSAVYLCASSPLDTLGTEAFFGQGTRLTVV.